This T cell receptor beta chain was sequenced during a study of cytomegalovirus exposure and HLA in healthy donors. 60 Vbeta and 13 Jbeta primers were used in PCR. Measured with immunoSEQ multiplex PCR; TCRdb has only the in-frame clones, and not every one. The table includes 100,000 to 150,000 clones, about 80% detected once. Per the germline V gene, CDR1 is SGHVS and CDR2 is FQNEAQ. The CDR3 contains 18 residues. Trimming cost V 2 bases and J 3 bases, with 22 bases left between them. Study findings and constraints: Among TCR beta chains, those listed as cytomegalovirus-associated numbered over 150. A reported reduction in N-insertions relative to the 666-donor mean was seen in an Asian-associated ancestry cluster in a later analysis.

This clone was picked up a small number of times. Its antigen is currently unknown. This sequence originates from a woman between 40 and 50 years old in good health and CMV-seronegative. The specimen was PBMCs. This sequence joins TRBV7-8 and TRBJ2-5; D is perhaps TRBD2 (6 bases). CDR3 amino acids: CASSLRLFAGLLEETQYF. CDR3 nucleotide sequence: TGTGCCAGCAGCTTAAGACTCTTCGCGGGGTTACTGGAAGAGACCCAGTACTTC.